The text below deals with one TCR beta chain. The assay was immunoSEQ multiplex PCR, and TCRdb's table has in-frame clones only and misses some. The sample gives about 98,000 clones, approximately 81% of which show up once; over 9.5% is in the top ten. This entry comes from a study of control samples from healthy donors and cancer patients. This clonotype originated in a woman in her thirties in good health. Sequenced material: blood.

In DNA, the CDR3 is TGTGCCAGCAGTTCAGCTAGCGGCAAAAACATTCAGTACTTC. It codes for CASSSASGKNIQYF. The rearrangement links TRBV6-6 to TRBJ2-4; 7 bases align to TRBD2. The germline V gene has CDR1 MNHNY and CDR2 SVGAGI (reference sequence). This CDR3 spans 14 amino acids. V was clipped by 4 bases and J by 3 bases; unmatched bases: 3.